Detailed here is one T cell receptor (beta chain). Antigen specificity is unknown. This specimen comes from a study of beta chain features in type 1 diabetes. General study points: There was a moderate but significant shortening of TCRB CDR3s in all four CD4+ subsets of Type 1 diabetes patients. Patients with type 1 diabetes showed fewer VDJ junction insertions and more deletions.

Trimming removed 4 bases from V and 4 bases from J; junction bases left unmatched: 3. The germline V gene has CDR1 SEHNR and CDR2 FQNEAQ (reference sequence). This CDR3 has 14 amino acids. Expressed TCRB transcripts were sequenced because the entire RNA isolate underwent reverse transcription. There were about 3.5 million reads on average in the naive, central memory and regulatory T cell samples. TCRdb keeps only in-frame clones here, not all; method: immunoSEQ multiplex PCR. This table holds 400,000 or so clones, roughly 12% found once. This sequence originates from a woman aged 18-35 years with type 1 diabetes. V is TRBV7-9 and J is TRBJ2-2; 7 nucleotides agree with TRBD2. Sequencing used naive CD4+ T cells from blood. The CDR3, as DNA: TGTGCCAGCAGCTGGTCGGGGGGCACCGGGGAGCTGTTTTTT. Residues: CASSWSGGTGELFF.